This T cell receptor beta chain derives from a study of neurological immune-mediated disorders. TCRdb reanalysed the 5' RACE reads using MiXCR and keeps one entry per CDR3 protein. The sample carries 65,000 to 95,000 distinct CDR3 sequences, 4.5% to 7.5% recorded once. The CDR3 has 14 residues. Trimming left V 3 bases short and J 0 bases short, with 9 bases between. Germline CDR1 DFQATT, CDR2 SNEGSKA (reference sequence). Whole-study findings and limits: Private repertoires in all groups were suggested by the finding that expanded clones across subjects shared no CDR3 amino acid sequences.

Time point here: longitudinal time-point 2. The unsorted libraries were made from 2 million PBMCs kept at -80 C. This clonotype was detected ten times or more. Its cognate antigen is unknown. The sequence derives from an older woman with multiple sclerosis. Sequencing was performed on PBMCs. The V gene is TRBV20-1, the J gene TRBJ1-5; D is perhaps TRBD1 (5 bases). CDR3 in DNA: TGCAGTGCTAGGGGGGTTCTTAGCAATCAGCCCCAGCATTTT. Translation: CSARGVLSNQPQHF.